This entry lists 17 T cell receptor beta chains sequenced from one sample in a study of CD8+ T cells in alopecia areata. Isolated RNA was reverse transcribed into cDNA used as the sequencing template. The repertoire was sequenced with immunoSEQ multiplex PCR; TCRdb's copy has only in-frame clones and lacks some. The data hold some 180,000 clones, with roughly 65% observed a single time. The source material was CD4+ T cells sorted from blood, sampled at week 0. Receptor source: a human donor with alopecia areata.

The rearrangement joins TRBV29-1 to TRBJ1-4; D remains unclear. The germline V gene encodes CDR1 SQVTM and CDR2 ANQGSEA. The CDR3 runs 13 residues. The V end lost 3 bases, the J end lost 4 bases, and 9 bases lay between the germline ends. For the CDR3, the DNA is TGCAGCGTTGATCCAGAGGGTAATGAAAAACTGTTTTTT. The encoded protein is CSVDPEGNEKLFF. The variable domain in full, completed from reference TRBV29-1 and TRBJ1-4, reads SAVISQKPSRDICQRGTSLTIQCQVDSQVTMMFWYRQQPGQSLTLIATANQGSEATYESGFVIDKFPISRPNLTFSTLTVSNMSPEDSSIYLCSVDPEGNEKLFFGSGTQLSVL.

The chain combines TRBV7-9 with TRBJ1-4; D is undetermined. There are 12 residues in the CDR3. The germline CDR1 and CDR2 sequences are SEHNR and FQNEAQ (reference sequence). The V end lost 3 bases, the J end lost 7 bases, and 6 bases lay between the germline ends. CDR3 residues: CASSLFSEKLFF. The CDR3 DNA reads as TGTGCCAGCAGCTTGTTTTCTGAAAAACTGTTTTTT. Combining the CDR3 with reference TRBV7-9 and TRBJ1-4 gives the whole variable domain DTGVSQNPRHKITKRGQNVTFRCDPISEHNRLYWYRQTLGQGPEFLTYFQNEAQLEKSRLLSDRFSAERPKGSFSTLEIQRTEQGDSAMYLCASSLFSEKLFFGSGTQLSVL.

This clone was observed a few times. The germline gene is not matched at one end of the junction; a read error may be the cause. This CDR3 reads CASNSAGASHF. CDR3 nucleotides: TGTGCCAGCAACTCAGCGGGCGCCTCACACTTC. The chain uses TRBV19 and TRBJ1-2; D not resolved. Per germline, CDR1 LNHDA and CDR2 SQIVND (reference sequence). The CDR3 loop spans 11 amino acids.

This clone was recorded a few times. This chain connects TRBV29-1 to TRBJ1-2; 11 nucleotides align to TRBD1. CDR1 and CDR2 from the germline V gene are SQVTM and ANQGSEA. CDR3 length: 14 residues. V lost 8 bases to trimming and J lost 7 bases; unmatched junction nucleotides: 12. The CDR3 loop is CSISGGQGALGYTF. The DNA for the CDR3 is TGCAGCATCAGCGGAGGACAGGGGGCTCTTGGCTACACCTTC.

This chain uses TRBV7-3 with TRBJ2-3; D is possibly TRBD1 or TRBD2 (5 bases each). The CDR3 covers 14 residues. Germline CDR1 and CDR2: SGHTA and FQGTGA. Trimming shortened V by 4 bases and J by 3 bases, and 11 bases separated the two germline ends. CDR3 amino acids: CASSSNGATDTQYF. DNA for the CDR3: TGTGCCAGCAGCTCCAACGGGGCGACAGATACGCAGTATTTT.

The chain uses TRBV20-1 and TRBJ1-4; D gene ambiguous. This CDR3 comprises 11 residues. Germline V gives CDR1 DFQATT, CDR2 SNEGSKA (reference sequence). V was cut by 3 bases and J by 7 bases, with 6 bases left in between. CDR3 residues: CSASSGEKLFF. CDR3 nucleotides: TGCAGTGCTAGTTCTGGTGAAAAACTGTTTTTT.

The rearrangement uses TRBV25-1 and TRBJ1-1, with D unresolved. CDR1 and CDR2 (germline): MGHDK, SYGVNS. V gave up 3 bases and J gave up 5 bases, with 10 bases separating them. The length of the CDR3 is 13 residues. The CDR3 reads CASSDSRRTEAFF. CDR3 in DNA: TGTGCCAGCAGTGACTCGAGGCGGACTGAAGCTTTCTTT. The whole variable domain, filled in from reference TRBV25-1 and TRBJ1-1, reads EADIYQTPRYLVIGTGKKITLECSQTMGHDKMYWYQQDPGMELHLIHYSYGVNSTEKGDLSSESTVSRIRTEHFPLTLESARPSHTSQYLCASSDSRRTEAFFGQGTRLTVV.

This chain uses TRBV6-1 with TRBJ1-2; 8 nucleotides line up with TRBD1. Trimming took 6 bases from V and 4 from J; bases not matched to a gene: 7. The germline CDR1 and CDR2 sequences are MNHNS and SASEGT. The CDR3 consists of 14 residues. The CDR3: CASRGTGPIYGYTF. In nucleotides, the CDR3 is TGTGCCAGCAGAGGGACAGGCCCCATCTATGGCTACACCTTC.

This clone came up a few times. The V call is TRBV6-5, the J call TRBJ2-7, with D unclear. The CDR3 totals 11 residues. Germline lookup yields CDR1 MNHEY and CDR2 SVGAGI. The V gene lost 4 bases and the J gene lost 3 bases, with 4 bases spanning the gap. The CDR3 nucleotides are TGTGCCAGCAGTTTCGACTACGAGCAGTACTTC. It is translated as CASSFDYEQYF.

The gene calls are TRBV5-1 and TRBJ2-1; D uncertain. Germline values: CDR1 SGHRS, CDR2 YFSETQ. The CDR3 covers 16 residues. V dropped 0 bases and J dropped 1 base, with 11 bases sitting between them. CDR3 in amino acids: CASSLDGPASYNEQFF. The DNA for the CDR3 is TGCGCCAGCAGCTTGGACGGCCCAGCATCCTACAATGAGCAGTTCTTC.

The V and J genes are TRBV15 and TRBJ2-1, with 10 bases matching TRBD2. CDR1 LNHNV and CDR2 YYDKDF come from the germline V gene (reference sequence). The CDR3 totals 13 residues. V shed 5 bases, J shed 9 bases, and the junction held 4 bases outside the gene matches. In nucleotides, the CDR3 is TGTGCCACCAGCCCCCGACTAGCGGGTGAGCAGTTCTTC. Its protein is CATSPRLAGEQFF. Based on the CDR3 plus reference TRBV15 and TRBJ2-1, the full variable domain is DAMVIQNPRYQVTQFGKPVTLSCSQTLNHNVMYWYQQKSSQAPKLLFHYYDKDFNNEADTPDNFQSRRPNTSFCFLDIRSPGLGDTAMYLCATSPRLAGEQFFGPGTRLTVL.

The V gene is TRBV29-1, the J gene TRBJ2-7; the D gene is possibly TRBD2 (7 bases). V shed 1 base and J shed 2 bases, with 18 bases lying between them. The CDR3 is made up of 16 amino acids. Per the germline V gene, CDR1 is SQVTM and CDR2 is ANQGSEA. The CDR3 spells CSVEVEGQGRAYEQYF. The CDR3 nucleotides read TGCAGCGTTGAAGTGGAAGGGCAGGGGAGGGCCTACGAGCAGTACTTC.

This clone was counted a few times. This chain uses TRBV29-1 with TRBJ2-1; the match to TRBD1 covers 9 bases. The CDR3 is 16 amino acids. Trimming cost V 0 bases and J 2 bases; bases outside gene matches: 5. The V gene's germline CDR1 is SQVTM and CDR2 ANQGSEA. The CDR3 nucleotides are TGCAGCGTTGAAGATCGGAGACAGGGGGCCTACAATGAGCAGTTCTTC. Its translation is CSVEDRRQGAYNEQFF.

V and J are TRBV7-9 and TRBJ1-1; D may be TRBD1 (5 bases). Trimming stripped 5 bases from V and 7 bases from J, with 17 bases between. The CDR3 has 14 residues. Germline V lookup: CDR1 SEHNR, CDR2 FQNEAQ (reference sequence). The CDR3 loop reads CASSLTGPGVEAFF. CDR3 in DNA: TGTGCCAGCAGCCTCACCGGACCGGGGGTTGAAGCTTTCTTT.

This clone was recorded once. The chain couples TRBV6-5 to TRBJ2-3; no reliable D call. Trimming pared 5 bases from V and 0 bases from J, leaving 6 bases between. This CDR3 has 13 residues. Looked up from germline, CDR1 is MNHEY and CDR2 is SVGAGI. The CDR3 loop reads CASSRLSTDTQYF. The CDR3 DNA is TGTGCCAGCAGTCGGTTGAGCACAGATACGCAGTATTTT.

The V gene is TRBV14, the J gene TRBJ2-7; D gene unclear. The CDR3 contains 12 residues. Trimming took 1 base from V and 2 from J, leaving 3 bases between them. CDR1 SGHDN and CDR2 FVKESK come from the germline V gene. In DNA, the CDR3 is TGTGCCAGCAGCCAAGCAACCTACGAGCAGTACTTC. Translated, it gives CASSQATYEQYF.

This chain links TRBV29-1 with TRBJ1-1; D not resolved. This CDR3 contains 13 residues. Looked up from germline, CDR1 is SQVTM and CDR2 is ANQGSEA. The germline V and J ends were trimmed by 1 base and 4 bases, with 10 bases remaining between them. The CDR3 nucleotides are TGCAGCGTTGAAGGACGGGTATTCACTGAAGCTTTCTTT. It specifies CSVEGRVFTEAFF.